These 6 T cell receptor beta chains came from one sample sequenced in a study. TCRdb reprocessed the RT-PCR reads via MiXCR and lists one record per CDR3 protein. Of hundreds of thousands of distinct CDR3 sequences listed, approximately 14% are singletons. Sequenced sample: memory CD4+ T cells from blood. The source of these receptors is a female donor in good health, serving as a healthy control.

The CDR3 DNA reads TGTGCCACCAGTGTCTCGGGACAGGTGGGATTACAAGAGACCCAGTACTTC. It codes for CATSVSGQVGLQETQYF. The V gene is TRBV24-1, the J gene TRBJ2-5; 8 nucleotides align to TRBD1. V shed 5 bases, J shed 2 bases, and the junction held 12 bases outside the gene matches. The CDR3 sequence is 17 residues long. Germline-derived CDR1 and CDR2 are KGHDR and SFDVKD.

This clonotype was counted a few times. The rearrangement uses TRBV7-8 and TRBJ2-5; TRBD2 matches 13 bases. Germline V CDR1 and CDR2: SGHVS, FQNEAQ. This CDR3 is built from 19 residues. J was trimmed by 5 bases and V by 5 bases; bases with no gene match: 17. Here the CDR3 DNA reads TGTGCCAGCAGCCCAACCCATTGGACTAGCGGGAGCGAGGGGGAGACCCAGTACTTC. It encodes CASSPTHWTSGSEGETQYF.

This clonotype occurred a few times. This chain joins TRBV6-2 or TRBV6-3 and TRBJ1-5, with a tentative D call TRBD1 (6 bases). The CDR3 sequence is 14 residues long. Per the germline V gene, CDR1 is MNHEY and CDR2 is SVGEGT. V was shortened by 8 bases and J by 6 bases, with 17 bases between the two germline ends. The CDR3 reads CASSVGGPGQPQHF. The CDR3 nucleotides read TGTGCCAGCTCGGTAGGGGGTCCAGGTCAGCCCCAGCATTTT.

The chain has TRBV27 and TRBJ2-7, with a tentative D call TRBD2 (6 bases). Trimming pared 4 bases from V and 6 bases from J, leaving 19 bases between. Germline V gene lookup returns CDR1 MNHEY and CDR2 SMNVEV (reference sequence). The CDR3 extends over 15 amino acids. In DNA form, the CDR3 reads TGTGCCAGCAGTTGGGACTCCCAGGTCGCCGGCGAGCAGTACTTC. Encoded protein: CASSWDSQVAGEQYF.

The J gene is TRBJ2-5, the V gene TRBV4-2; D unclear. CDR1 is LGHNA, CDR2 YNFKEQ, per germline. This CDR3 is 14 amino acids long. The V end lost 1 base, the J end lost 4 bases, and 10 bases lay between the germline ends. The CDR3 loop reads CASSQGIRLETQYF. Written as DNA, the CDR3 is TGTGCCAGCAGCCAAGGGATACGTTTAGAGACCCAGTACTTC.

The chain uses TRBV20-1 and TRBJ2-3; D might be TRBD1 or TRBD2, each matching 5 bases. This CDR3 is 15 amino acids long. Per germline, CDR1 DFQATT and CDR2 SNEGSKA (reference sequence). Trimming removed 0 bases from V and 5 bases from J, with 15 bases in between. CDR3 residues: CSARDLVGEQDTQYF. In nucleotides, the CDR3 is TGCAGTGCTAGAGATCTTGTGGGGGAGCAAGATACGCAGTATTTT.